The clone carrying this T cell receptor beta chain has just one count. Generated by immunoSEQ multiplex PCR, the TCRdb table keeps only in-frame clones and is missing some. Here the sample spans about 58,000 clones, about 90% being singletons. This entry comes from a study of OX40 agonist ivuxolimab in advanced cancers. Between the trimmed V and J ends, which lost 7 bases and 4 bases, there was a span of 31 bases. Looked up from germline, CDR1 is MDHEN and CDR2 is SYDVKM. The CDR3 covers 19 residues. The sample here was CD4+ or CD8+ T cells sorted from blood, taken in a trial of the OX40 agonist ivuxolimab. The V and J genes are TRBV28 and TRBJ1-1; tentative D call: TRBD1 (6 bases). The origin of this receptor is an adult with an advanced solid tumor such as melanoma, head and neck, liver or kidney cancer. The CDR3 region has the DNA TGTGCCAGCACCTCGTCCGGAGGGGCCGGGGGCTACGGAGCCACTGAAGCTTTCTTT. Encoded protein: CASTSSGGAGGYGATEAFF.